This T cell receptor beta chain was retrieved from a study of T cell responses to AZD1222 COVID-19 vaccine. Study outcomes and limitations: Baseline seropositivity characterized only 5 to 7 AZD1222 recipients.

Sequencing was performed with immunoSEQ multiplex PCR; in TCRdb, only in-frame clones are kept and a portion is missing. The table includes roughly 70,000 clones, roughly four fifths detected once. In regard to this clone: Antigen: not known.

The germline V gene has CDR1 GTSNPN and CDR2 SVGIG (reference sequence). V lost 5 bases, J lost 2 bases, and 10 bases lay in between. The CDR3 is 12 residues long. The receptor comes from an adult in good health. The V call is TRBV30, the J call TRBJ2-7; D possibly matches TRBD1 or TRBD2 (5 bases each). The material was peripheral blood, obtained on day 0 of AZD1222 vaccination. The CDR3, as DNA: TGTGCCTGGGGGGACCGAGCCTACGAGCAGTACTTC. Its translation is CAWGDRAYEQYF.